This TCR beta chain is drawn from a study of blood T cell repertoires in COVID-19. Study-level information: The United States, Italy and Spain were the sources of the acute and convalescent COVID-19 samples. T cells, B-cell-depleted T cells, or PBMCs provided the cDNA or gDNA that served as material.

In the original workflow: Reference gene primers were amplified, and this amplification served to estimate nucleated cell counts. This table comes from immunoSEQ multiplex PCR, and its TCRdb copy is limited to in-frame clones, with some not included. That table furnishes V, J and clone size, whereas the DNA furnished D and trimming. Here the sample spans approximately 40,000 clones, approximately 91% being singletons. This clone has only one observation. Per the germline V gene, CDR1 is MNHEY and CDR2 is SVGEGT. This CDR3 has 15 amino acids. V trimming: 2 bases; J trimming: 4 bases; junction bases outside the gene matches: 4.

The rearrangement uses TRBV6-2 or TRBV6-3 and TRBJ2-1; 8 bases match TRBD2. Sequencing was done on a sample of peripheral blood. The source is an elderly woman with acute or convalescent COVID-19. In nucleotides, the CDR3 is TGTGCCAGCAGTTACACGGGGGGGGAGTACAATGAGCAGTTCTTC. It encodes CASSYTGGEYNEQFF.